These T cell receptor beta chains were read from a single sample in a study of identical twins. TCRdb re-derived calls from the 5' RACE reads in MiXCR, one entry per CDR3 protein. The sample has around 370,000 distinct CDR3 sequences; roughly 9% are singletons. The sequenced material came from naive T cells sorted from blood. The receptors shown here come from a woman between 45 and 65 years old in good health. Both conserved end residues are part of each CDR3. A D gene is named only where the DNA matches it firmly. The size of a clone is reported for some rows only, either as once, few or many, or as a class for expanded clones.

size	D	V	J	CDR3	DNA
.	TRBD2	TRBV7-8	TRBJ2-1	CASSGEGGLEFNEQFF	TGTGCCAGCTCCGGGGAGGGCGGACTTGAATTCAATGAGCAGTTCTTC
once	TRBD2	TRBV24-1	TRBJ2-2	CASRSGTSGRKGTGELFF	TGTGCCTCCAGATCCGGGACTAGCGGGAGAAAGGGCACCGGGGAGCTGTTTTTT
few	TRBD1	TRBV11-1	TRBJ2-4	CASSFQSGGKNIQYF	TGTGCCAGCAGCTTTCAGTCAGGGGGCAAAAACATTCAGTACTTC
.	.	TRBV7-9	TRBJ2-1	CASSSLGSYNEQFF	TGTGCCAGCAGCTCCCTAGGGTCCTACAATGAGCAGTTCTTC
.	TRBD2	TRBV20-1	TRBJ2-3	CSARVAGTSADTQYF	TGCAGTGCTAGAGTCGCCGGGACTAGCGCAGATACGCAGTATTTT
.	.	TRBV5-1	TRBJ2-1	CASSTGFFELFF	TGCGCCAGCAGCACAGGGTTTTTCGAATTATTCTTC
.	.	TRBV9	TRBJ1-1	CASNAGGSEAFF	TGTGCCAGCAATGCCGGGGGGTCAGAAGCTTTCTTT
.	.	TRBV12-3/TRBV12-4	TRBJ1-1	CASSWGMNTDAFF	TGTGCCAGCAGTTGGGGAATGAACACTGATGCTTTCTTT
.	TRBD2	TRBV12-3/TRBV12-4	TRBJ2-1	CASTPRLAGNNEQFF	TGTGCCAGCACACCGAGGCTAGCGGGGAACAATGAGCAGTTCTTC
few	TRBD2	TRBV5-1	TRBJ2-5	CASSSGGGRETQYF	TGCGCCAGCAGCTCTGGCGGGGGGCGGGAGACCCAGTACTTC
.	.	TRBV12-3/TRBV12-4	TRBJ2-5	CASIRSGQETQYF	TGTGCCAGCATAAGAAGCGGTCAAGAGACCCAGTACTTC
few	.	TRBV6-1	TRBJ1-5	CASRGDRFNQPQHF	TGTGCCAGCAGGGGTGACAGGTTCAATCAGCCCCAGCATTTT
.	TRBD2	TRBV7-8	TRBJ2-3	CASSLALAGGPRTQYF	TGTGCCAGCAGCTTAGCTCTAGCGGGAGGGCCCCGGACGCAGTATTTT
many	.	TRBV15	TRBJ1-5	CATSRFNQPQHF	TGTGCCACCAGCAGATTCAATCAGCCCCAGCATTTT
many	.	TRBV27	TRBJ2-1	CASSLRTGSYNEQFF	TGTGCCAGCAGTCTCAGGACTGGGTCCTACAATGAGCAGTTCTTC
.	.	TRBV6-6	TRBJ1-1	CASSYQRWGTEAFF	TGTGCCAGCAGTTACCAAAGGTGGGGGACTGAAGCTTTCTTT
many	.	TRBV4-1	TRBJ1-4	CASSQVLFVEKLFF	TGCGCCAGCAGCCAAGTATTGTTTGTCGAAAAACTGTTTTTT
many	TRBD1	TRBV5-1	TRBJ2-1	CASSTRDSFVNEQFF	TGCGCCAGCAGCACCCGGGACAGTTTCGTCAATGAGCAGTTCTTC
few	TRBD2	TRBV27	TRBJ2-1	CASSLFVLPSGGGYNEQFF	TGTGCCAGCAGTTTATTCGTTTTGCCTAGCGGGGGGGGGTACAATGAGCAGTTCTTC
many	.	TRBV24-1	TRBJ2-1	CATEYNEQFF	TGTGCCACCGAGTACAATGAGCAGTTCTTC
many	TRBD2	TRBV5-1	TRBJ2-1	CASSLGLAGVSEQFF	TGCGCCAGCAGCCTCGGACTAGCGGGAGTTTCTGAGCAGTTCTTC
.	.	TRBV10-3	TRBJ2-7	CAISDAAYEQYF	TGTGCCATCAGCGACGCGGCCTACGAGCAGTACTTC
.	.	TRBV7-8	TRBJ2-1	CASSFGTTNEQFF	TGTGCCAGCAGCTTTGGGACGACTAATGAGCAGTTCTTC
few	TRBD2	TRBV20-1	TRBJ2-1	CSAADGTSYIWEQFF	TGCAGTGCTGCGGACGGGACTAGCTATATATGGGAGCAGTTCTTC
many	.	TRBV3-1	TRBJ2-7	CASSQEPGSTYEQYF	TGTGCCAGCAGCCAAGAGCCGGGATCAACCTACGAGCAGTACTTC
many	.	TRBV29-1	TRBJ2-7	CSVEDEPPLYEQYF	TGCAGCGTTGAAGACGAGCCCCCTCTCTACGAGCAGTACTTC
.	.	TRBV7-9	TRBJ1-2	CASSFYLGAGYTF	TGTGCCAGCAGCTTCTACCTGGGGGCTGGCTACACCTTC
many	TRBD1	TRBV15	TRBJ2-1	CATSKGTGGAYNEQFF	TGTGCCACCAGCAAAGGGACAGGGGGCGCCTACAATGAGCAGTTCTTC
few	.	TRBV5-1	TRBJ1-2	CASSLEPGEIGYTF	TGCGCCAGCAGCTTGGAACCGGGGGAAATTGGCTACACCTTC
many	.	TRBV20-1	TRBJ2-3	CSSLRVGGTITDTQYF	TGCAGTTCGCTCCGAGTTGGCGGGACCATCACAGATACGCAGTATTTT
few	.	TRBV6-6	TRBJ1-1	CASTQGFEAFF	TGTGCCAGCACGCAGGGGTTTGAAGCTTTCTTT
.	.	TRBV7-7	TRBJ2-2	CASSPGQTSGELFF	TGTGCCAGCAGCCCGGGACAGACTAGCGGGGAGCTGTTTTTT
.	.	TRBV6-5	TRBJ1-6	CASSSATLLGSPLHF	TGTGCCAGCAGTTCGGCGACACTCTTGGGCTCACCCCTCCACTTT
many	.	TRBV29-1	TRBJ2-7	CSVGLVDEQYF	TGCAGCGTTGGTTTGGTCGACGAGCAGTACTTC
many	.	TRBV29-1	TRBJ2-1	CSLWRDRDEQFF	TGCAGCCTGTGGCGGGATAGGGATGAGCAGTTCTTC
.	.	TRBV5-1	TRBJ2-2	CASSLAKDSGELFF	TGCGCCAGCAGCTTGGCCAAGGATTCCGGGGAGCTGTTTTTT
few	.	TRBV7-8	TRBJ2-1	CASSLTVAGYEQFF	TGTGCCAGCAGCTTAACGGTTGCAGGGTATGAGCAGTTCTTC
.	.	TRBV28	TRBJ2-5	CASSLSLGGETQYF	TGTGCCAGCAGTTTGTCCCTCGGTGGAGAGACCCAGTACTTC
few	TRBD2	TRBV20-1	TRBJ2-1	CSANQLPRLALRIYNEQFF	TGCAGTGCTAATCAGTTGCCCCGACTAGCTCTGAGAATATACAATGAGCAGTTCTTC
many	.	TRBV29-1	TRBJ2-5	CSVRGETQYF	TGCAGCGTTCGGGGAGAGACCCAGTACTTC
few	.	TRBV12-3/TRBV12-4	TRBJ1-2	CASSLRQEDSHF	TGTGCCAGCAGTTTACGGCAGGAGGATTCTCACTTC
many	.	TRBV12-3/TRBV12-4	TRBJ2-7	CASSTSYEQYF	TGTGCCAGCAGTACCTCCTACGAGCAGTACTTC
few	TRBD1	TRBV12-3/TRBV12-4	TRBJ2-7	CASSLGTAPRGQYF	TGTGCCAGCAGCCTTGGGACAGCCCCCCGGGGGCAGTACTTC
.	TRBD2	TRBV12-3/TRBV12-4	TRBJ2-2	CASSPAGGPAGELFF	TGTGCCAGCAGTCCAGCGGGAGGGCCGGCCGGGGAGCTGTTTTTT
.	.	TRBV7-9	TRBJ2-1	CASSLVIGILAANKQFF	TGTGCCAGCAGCTTAGTGATCGGGATTCTCGCTGCTAATAAGCAGTTCTTC
many	.	TRBV12-3/TRBV12-4	TRBJ1-1	CASSLAVGLGTEAFF	TGTGCCAGCAGTTTAGCAGTGGGGCTGGGCACTGAAGCTTTCTTT
.	TRBD2	TRBV24-1	TRBJ2-1	CATSDQREDVNEQFF	TGTGCCACCAGTGATCAGCGGGAGGACGTCAATGAGCAGTTCTTC
many	.	TRBV20-1	TRBJ2-7	CSAGPGRTRLEQYF	TGCAGTGCTGGACCGGGACGTACACGATTAGAGCAGTACTTC
many	.	TRBV3-1	TRBJ2-1	CASSHHGQSNNEQFF	TGTGCCAGCAGCCATCACGGACAGAGTAACAATGAGCAGTTCTTC
few	TRBD1	TRBV20-1	TRBJ1-1	CSTRQGANTEAFF	TGCAGTACAAGGCAGGGGGCGAACACTGAAGCTTTCTTT
few	.	TRBV5-1	TRBJ2-5	CASSLEGSRYQETQYF	TGCGCCAGCAGCTTGGAAGGGTCTAGGTACCAAGAGACCCAGTACTTC
many	.	TRBV12-3/TRBV12-4	TRBJ2-4	CASSPGLAKNIQYF	TGTGCCAGCAGTCCCGGTCTAGCCAAAAACATTCAGTACTTC
many	TRBD1	TRBV29-1	TRBJ1-2	CSSSVGQGVDGYTF	TGCAGCTCGTCAGTGGGACAGGGGGTAGATGGCTACACCTTC
.	.	TRBV29-1	TRBJ1-3	CSVVIRGNTIYF	TGCAGCGTTGTAATTAGAGGAAACACCATATATTTT